Presented here are 27 T cell receptor beta chains from one specimen sequenced in a study of OX40 agonist ivuxolimab in advanced cancers. The assay was immunoSEQ multiplex PCR, and TCRdb's table has in-frame clones only and misses some. Altogether 70,000 or so clones are present, 84% being singletons, with the ten largest covering around 0.78%. Sequencing was performed on CD4+ or CD8+ T cells sorted from blood, taken in a trial of the OX40 agonist ivuxolimab. These TCRs come from an adult with an advanced solid tumor such as melanoma, head and neck, liver or kidney cancer.

J is TRBJ1-1 and V is TRBV5-1, with D maybe TRBD1 (6 bases). Trimming removed 0 bases at V and 2 bases at J, with 11 bases between. In germline, CDR1 is SGHRS, CDR2 YFSETQ. This CDR3 is built from 15 residues. CDR3 bases: TGCGCCAGCAGCTTGGGGGGGACAACTAACACTGAAGCTTTCTTT. Translated: CASSLGGTTNTEAFF.

This chain joins TRBV5-5 and TRBJ2-1; 10 bases agree with TRBD1. Germline CDR1 is SGHKS and CDR2 is YYEKEE (reference sequence). Unmatched junction bases numbered 3, after V lost 2 bases and J lost 7 bases. CDR3 size: 14 residues. The CDR3, as DNA: TGTGCCAGCAGCTTCATGGACAGGGGGAATGAGCAGTTCTTC. Translation: CASSFMDRGNEQFF.

V gene TRBV6-1 combines with J gene TRBJ1-6; D is ambiguous. Germline V gene lookup returns CDR1 MNHNS and CDR2 SASEGT. Trimming took off 7 bases at V and 9 bases at J, with 13 bases between the two ends. This CDR3 comprises 13 residues. The CDR3 region is CASIRVVGSPLHF. CDR3 sequence (DNA): TGTGCCAGCATCCGCGTCGTCGGTTCACCCCTCCACTTT.

This rearrangement joins TRBV6-9 to TRBJ2-7; the D gene could be TRBD1 or TRBD2 (7 bases each). V lost 5 bases to trimming and J lost 2 bases, with 16 bases between them. Germline CDR1 MNHGY, CDR2 SVAAGI. The CDR3 contains 15 residues. CDR3 residues: CASSRDREGTYEQYF. CDR3 nucleotide sequence: TGTGCCAGCAGTCGAGACAGGGAGGGAACCTACGAGCAGTACTTC.

This chain joins TRBV7-2 and TRBJ2-7; possibly TRBD2 for D (6 bases). The V end lost 4 bases, the J end lost 7 bases, and 26 bases lay between the germline ends. Per the germline V gene, CDR1 is SGHTA and CDR2 is FQGNSA. The CDR3 is made up of 17 amino acids. In nucleotides, the CDR3 is TGTGCCAGCAGCTCCCTGAGGCCCGGGGGTGACCCTAAGGAGCAGTACTTC. Translation gives CASSSLRPGGDPKEQYF.

V is TRBV7-9 and J is TRBJ1-5; D ambiguous. Trimming took 2 bases from V and 5 from J, leaving 4 bases between them. The CDR3 is made up of 12 amino acids. Germline CDR1 and CDR2: SEHNR and FQNEAQ (reference sequence). The CDR3 region has the DNA TGTGCCAGCAGCTTATTAGATCAGCCCCAGCATTTT. Encoded protein: CASSLLDQPQHF.

This sequence joins TRBV28 and TRBJ1-2; 10 positions match TRBD1. This CDR3 is built from 15 residues. From germline, CDR1 is MDHEN and CDR2 SYDVKM. V lost 6 bases and J lost 2; bases outside the gene matches: 6. CDR3 sequence: CASSLGQGGNYGYTF. The CDR3 DNA reads TGTGCCAGCAGCCTCGGACAGGGGGGGAACTATGGCTACACCTTC.

The chain combines TRBV6-4 with TRBJ2-1, with a possible D match to TRBD2 (5 bases). Germline V gene sequence: CDR1 MRHNA, CDR2 SNTAGT. The CDR3 has 16 residues. V gave up 0 bases and J gave up 11 bases, with 20 bases separating them. CDR3 sequence: CASSDSMGDSQGKQFF. The CDR3 region has the DNA TGTGCCAGCAGTGACTCGATGGGAGACTCGCAAGGGAAGCAGTTCTTC.

The chain joins TRBV5-1 to TRBJ2-4; tentatively, D is TRBD1 or TRBD2 (5 bases each). With 4 bases removed from V and 8 bases from J, the gap between germline ends came to 13 bases. The length of the CDR3 is 13 residues. Germline V gene sequence: CDR1 SGHRS, CDR2 YFSETQ. The CDR3 protein is CASSSRRGDIQYF. The CDR3 bases are TGCGCCAGCAGCAGCCGACGAGGGGACATTCAGTACTTC.

This clone has a single count. Compared with germline, one end of the junction differs, possibly owing to a read error. The V gene is TRBV9, the J gene TRBJ2-7; 7 nucleotides match TRBD2. The V gene's germline CDR1 is SGDLS and CDR2 YYNGEE. This CDR3 region has 17 residues. The CDR3 coding sequence is TGTGCCAACAGCGTAGCTGCGAGCGGGGTGATATCGGGAGAGCAGTACTTC. Translation: CANSVAASGVISGEQYF.

This clone appeared a single time. The CDR3 protein is CAWSVKRSSNYGYTF. CDR3 DNA sequence: TGTGCCTGGAGTGTGAAGAGGTCGTCTAACTATGGCTACACCTTC. This rearrangement joins TRBV30 to TRBJ1-2; D ambiguous. The germline CDR1 and CDR2 sequences are GTSNPN and SVGIG (reference sequence). V was cut by 0 bases and J by 0 bases, with 11 bases left in between. This CDR3 is 15 amino acids long.

The V gene is TRBV28, the J gene TRBJ1-5; D might be TRBD1 (5 bases). The V and J ends lost 7 bases and 4 bases respectively, with 17 bases between them. CDR1 is MDHEN, CDR2 SYDVKM, per germline. The CDR3 has 15 amino acids. The CDR3 loop is CASTQRGGENQPQHF. DNA of the CDR3: TGTGCCAGCACCCAACGGGGGGGAGAGAATCAGCCCCAGCATTTT.

The rearrangement joins TRBV30 to TRBJ2-5; 8 bases align to TRBD1. The CDR3 loop spans 14 amino acids. Germline lookup yields CDR1 GTSNPN and CDR2 SVGIG (reference sequence). V lost 3 bases, J lost 3 bases, and 6 bases stayed unmatched. CDR3: CAWSDKDREETQYF. In DNA, the CDR3 is TGTGCCTGGAGCGACAAGGACAGGGAAGAGACCCAGTACTTC.

The chain is built from TRBV7-3 and TRBJ2-7; 8 bases line up with TRBD2. J gave up 3 bases and V 5 bases, and 6 bases lay outside the gene matches. This CDR3 region has 14 residues. The germline V gene encodes CDR1 SGHTA and CDR2 FQGTGA. The CDR3 DNA reads TGTGCCAGCAGCCGGACTAGCCTAAACTACGAGCAGTACTTC. This gives the protein CASSRTSLNYEQYF.

The rearrangement uses TRBV9 and TRBJ1-3; D remains unclear. Trimming removed 0 bases at V and 0 bases at J, with 16 bases between. This CDR3 spans 18 amino acids. Germline values: CDR1 SGDLS, CDR2 YYNGEE. The DNA of the CDR3 is TGTGCCAGCAGCGTAGATGGACCGAGCCCCACCTCTGGAAACACCATATATTTT. Translation gives CASSVDGPSPTSGNTIYF.

The rearrangement links TRBV30 to TRBJ1-5; TRBD1 agrees at 7 bases. The CDR3 covers 17 residues. CDR1 and CDR2 (germline): GTSNPN, SVGIG (reference sequence). The J segment lost 0 bases and the V segment lost 3 bases, leaving 11 bases of the junction unmatched. CDR3 protein: CAWSPGGETYSNQPQHF. The CDR3 region has the DNA TGTGCCTGGAGCCCAGGGGGGGAAACCTATAGCAATCAGCCCCAGCATTTT.

This chain links TRBV2 with TRBJ1-3, with D maybe TRBD1 (5 bases). The CDR3 contains 14 residues. Trimming took off 4 bases at V and 5 bases at J, with 12 bases between the two ends. The germline V gene encodes CDR1 SNHLY and CDR2 FYNNEI. CDR3 coding DNA: TGTGCCAGCAGTGCCGGGGGATGGAGAAACACCATATATTTT. Translation: CASSAGGWRNTIYF.

The chain employs TRBV7-7 and TRBJ2-3, with 7 bases identical to TRBD2. The CDR3 is 15 residues long. Germline V CDR1 and CDR2: SSHAT, FNYEAQ (reference sequence). Trimming removed 0 bases from V and 4 bases from J; junction bases left unmatched: 4. The CDR3 loop reads CASSLAGGEADTQYF. For the CDR3, the DNA is TGTGCCAGCAGCTTAGCGGGAGGGGAAGCAGATACGCAGTATTTT.

The chain is built from TRBV7-2 and TRBJ2-6; unclear D gene. This CDR3 spans 14 amino acids. Trimming stripped 6 bases from V and 2 bases from J, with 8 bases between. From germline, CDR1 is SGHTA and CDR2 FQGNSA. CDR3 region: CASSPYTGANVLTF. The CDR3 nucleotides read TGTGCCAGCAGTCCTTACACTGGGGCCAACGTCCTGACTTTC.

The rearrangement links TRBV2 to TRBJ1-2; TRBD1 matches at 9 bases. The CDR3 runs to 15 residues. With V trimmed by 3 bases and J by 5 bases, 7 bases remained unmatched. Germline V CDR1 and CDR2: SNHLY, FYNNEI. The CDR3 DNA is TGTGCCAGCAGTGATTCGGGACAGGGACATTATGGCTACACCTTC. Translation gives CASSDSGQGHYGYTF.

The chain employs TRBV9 and TRBJ2-7; D tentatively fits TRBD1 or TRBD2 (5 bases each). The CDR3 sequence is 14 residues long. Germline CDR1 is SGDLS and CDR2 is YYNGEE. V was cut by 4 bases and J by 3 bases, with 14 bases left in between. CDR3 amino acids: CASSFRDGFYEQYF. CDR3 DNA sequence: TGTGCCAGCAGCTTCCGGGACGGGTTCTACGAGCAGTACTTC. Full variable domain (outside the CDR3, taken from reference TRBV9 and TRBJ2-7): DSGVTQTPKHLITATGQRVTLRCSPRSGDLSVYWYQQSLDQGLQFLIQYYNGEERAKGNILERFSAQQFPDLHSELNLSSLELGDSALYFCASSFRDGFYEQYFGPGTRLTVT.

J is TRBJ1-1 and V is TRBV18; D perhaps matches TRBD1 (6 bases). V gave up 3 bases and J gave up 4 bases, with 18 bases separating them. The germline V gene encodes CDR1 KGHSH and CDR2 LQKENI. The CDR3 sequence is 16 residues long. This CDR3 is CASSPRLQGKGTEAFF. CDR3 nucleotide sequence: TGTGCCAGCTCACCCCGACTCCAGGGGAAGGGCACTGAAGCTTTCTTT.

This chain joins TRBV5-5 and TRBJ1-1, with D possibly matching TRBD1 (5 bases). Germline CDR1 is SGHKS and CDR2 is YYEKEE (reference sequence). Trimming pared 7 bases from V and 8 bases from J, leaving 18 bases between. CDR3 size: 13 residues. CDR3 amino acids: CASALYVEGEAFF. CDR3 DNA sequence: TGTGCCAGCGCCCTTTACGTAGAGGGGGAAGCTTTCTTT.

The chain links TRBV5-4 to TRBJ1-1; D remains ambiguous. The germline V and J ends were trimmed by 4 bases and 5 bases, with 15 bases remaining between them. Germline CDR1 reads SGHNT; CDR2 reads YYREEE (reference sequence). The CDR3 loop spans 14 amino acids. The CDR3 DNA reads TGTGCCAGCAGCGGATCGCGGGGTCAGACTGAAGCTTTCTTT. Its protein is CASSGSRGQTEAFF.

V is TRBV7-8 and J is TRBJ2-5; 10 bases map to TRBD2. The CDR3 totals 15 residues. V lost 6 bases to trimming and J lost 5 bases; unmatched junction nucleotides: 9. Germline values: CDR1 SGHVS, CDR2 FQNEAQ. The CDR3 region has the DNA TGTGCCAGCAGGAGCTTAGCGGGGGGCCGGGAGACCCAGTACTTC. Translation gives CASRSLAGGRETQYF.

The rearrangement links TRBV9 to TRBJ1-1; D perhaps matches TRBD1 (6 bases). CDR1 SGDLS and CDR2 YYNGEE come from the germline V gene. The CDR3 contains 15 residues. Deletions cut 4 bases from V and 4 bases from J, with 17 bases between. The CDR3 DNA reads as TGTGCCAGCAGCTCCAACCCAGGGGTCGGCACTGAAGCTTTCTTT. Its translation: CASSSNPGVGTEAFF.

The chain uses TRBV7-2 and TRBJ1-1; no reliable D call. CDR1 is SGHTA, CDR2 FQGNSA, per germline. This CDR3 region has 13 residues. V lost 3 bases and J 3 bases, leaving 8 bases between the germline ends. The CDR3, as DNA: TGTGCCAGCAGCTTTGACACTTACACTGAAGCTTTCTTT. Residues: CASSFDTYTEAFF.